The source of this TCR beta chain is a study of T cell changes during pregnancy in multiple sclerosis. Profiled with immunoSEQ multiplex PCR; TCRdb holds only in-frame clones, not every one. The sample lists 27,000 or so clones, roughly 90% occurring once. The CDR3 consists of 13 residues. The V gene's germline CDR1 is SGHDT and CDR2 YYEEEE. Trimming shortened V by 0 bases and J by 3 bases, and 7 bases separated the two germline ends. The chain uses TRBV5-6 and TRBJ2-7; D not certain. The clonotype originates from a female donor with multiple sclerosis, enrolled in a pregnancy study. The sequenced sample was CD8+ T cells from peripheral blood mononuclear cells, obtained in the second trimester of pregnancy. For the CDR3, the DNA is TGTGCCAGCAGCTTGGAGTTCAGCTACGAGCAGTACTTC. The encoded protein is CASSLEFSYEQYF.